This TCR beta chain was captured in a study of blood T cell repertoires in COVID-19. In the study overall: Nucleic acid was either cDNA or gDNA, and it came from T cells, B-cell-depleted T cells, or PBMCs.

CDR1 is SGHAT, CDR2 FQNNGV, per germline. J lost 4 bases, V lost 2 bases, and 6 bases had no gene match. The CDR3 is made up of 15 amino acids. Profiling relied on immunoSEQ multiplex PCR, and the TCRdb table lists in-frame clones only, not all of them. This table has more than 85,000 clones, under 80% appearing once. This clonotype originated in a woman aged 65 to 85 with acute or convalescent COVID-19. The J gene is TRBJ1-1, the V gene TRBV11-2; 8 nucleotides agree with TRBD1. The sequenced sample consisted of peripheral blood. The CDR3, as DNA: TGTGCCAGCAGCTTACCGACAGGGGATGCCACTGAAGCTTTCTTT. As protein: CASSLPTGDATEAFF.